This paragraph reports one T cell receptor (beta chain). Its antigen remains unidentified. This entry belongs to a study of OX40 agonist ivuxolimab in advanced cancers. Study overall: Patients were dosed with the agonistic anti-OX40 (CD134) antibody ivuxolimab. Three partial responders included one hepatocellular carcinoma patient and two cutaneous melanoma patients. Past anti-PD-1, anti-PD-L1 or anti-CTLA-4 therapy was accepted, and 35% to 45% had received some.

Points from the study as a whole: The average count of expanded clones was higher among CD8+ T cells than among CD4+.

The CDR3 loop spans 16 amino acids. Per germline, CDR1 LGHNA and CDR2 YSLEER. V was shortened by 4 bases and J by 0 bases, with 10 bases between the two germline ends. Only in-frame clones appear in the TCRdb table, and some are missing; sequencing was by immunoSEQ multiplex PCR. Of under 25,000 clones listed, about three quarters are singletons. This sample comprised CD4+ or CD8+ T cells sorted from blood, obtained in a trial of the OX40 agonist ivuxolimab. The sequence came from an adult with an advanced solid tumor such as melanoma, head and neck, liver or kidney cancer. V gene TRBV4-3 combines with J gene TRBJ1-6; D is possibly TRBD1 (5 bases). The CDR3 loop reads CASSPGASSYNSPLHF. In DNA form, the CDR3 reads TGCGCCAGCAGCCCCGGGGCGAGCTCCTATAATTCACCCCTCCACTTT.